The source of this T cell receptor (beta chain) is a study of breast tumors, draining lymph nodes, adjacent tissues. The study, taken as a whole, reports: Tumor repertoires ranked between lymph nodes and nontumor tissue in diversity, with V and J gene preferences.

This clonotype was seen once. Its antigen is not known. A single base separates this from a much larger clone, so it may be a read error. TCRdb recomputed calls from the multiplex PCR reads with MiXCR, one row per CDR3 protein. The table records about 230,000 distinct CDR3 sequences, approximately 30% of them present only once. Axillary draining lymph nodes of breast cancer patients supplied the node samples. Germline CDR1 SGHKS, CDR2 YYEKEE (reference sequence). The CDR3 has 15 amino acids. This clonotype was sampled from a female donor with breast cancer. Some clones in this sample may be carry-over from other donors' samples. The sequenced sample was axillary lymph node tissue. The J gene is TRBJ2-2, the V gene TRBV5-5, with TRBD2 matching over 7 bases. The CDR3 reads CANSIIGGRTGELFF. Here the CDR3 DNA reads TGTGCCAACAGCATTATCGGGGGGAGGACCGGGGAGCTGTTTTTT.